This T cell receptor (beta chain) is drawn from a study of monozygotic twins with inflammatory bowel disease. Germline CDR1 is DFQATT and CDR2 is SNEGSKA (reference sequence). The CDR3 totals 16 residues. In regard to this clonotype: Its target is unknown.

Molecular identifiers with 6-nucleotide sample barcodes were added during cDNA synthesis via template switching. TCRdb reanalyzed the 5' RACE reads and collapses them to one entry per CDR3 protein, without DNA. In total, the table holds roughly 140,000 distinct CDR3 sequences. Overall study results and limits: What may have added variability to patient repertoires is that immunosuppressive treatments differed. With others, IBD patients shared fewer clonotypes than healthy twins did, especially with disease activity.

J is TRBJ1-5 and V is TRBV20-1; the TCRdb call, TRBD1, lacks DNA for checking. Sequencing was done on a sample of blood. This receptor was taken from a human donor with ulcerative colitis or Crohn's disease, or a healthy co-twin of an affected twin (not recorded which). CDR3 loop: CSARTGRGWDNQPQHF.